Below, 11 T cell receptor beta chains from the same sample are listed, as sequenced in a study of T cells in Graves' hyperthyroidism and ophthalmopathy. Amplification of TCR beta CDR3 regions used RNA as the template. First-round RT-PCR targeting the TCR CDR3 was performed with the HTBI primer set. One entry per CDR3 protein results from TCRdb running MiXCR on the multiplex PCR reads. The profile covers about 350,000 distinct CDR3 sequences, with about 15% appearing a single time and around 24% taken by the ten largest. The source material was blood. The source is a young woman with Graves' hyperthyroidism.

The sample holds many counts of this clonotype. This rearrangement joins TRBV28 to TRBJ2-1; D might be TRBD2 (6 bases). The CDR3 is made up of 16 amino acids. Germline values: CDR1 MDHEN, CDR2 SYDVKM. The V and J ends lost 5 bases and 4 bases respectively, with 18 bases between them. Here the CDR3 reads CASSLAWRREYNEQFF. Written as DNA, the CDR3 is TGTGCCAGCAGTCTGGCCTGGCGGAGGGAGTACAATGAGCAGTTCTTC.

This chain connects TRBV6-2 or TRBV6-3 to TRBJ2-3; the D gene is possibly TRBD2 (5 bases). V shed 6 bases and J shed 0 bases, with 10 bases lying between them. Germline lookup yields CDR1 MNHEY and CDR2 SVGEGT. This CDR3 has 14 residues. CDR3 sequence reads: CASRRGSSTDTQYF. CDR3 sequence (DNA): TGTGCCAGCAGACGGGGATCTAGCACAGATACGCAGTATTTT.

Details on this clonotype: As the CDR3 is not closed by the conserved phenylalanine or tryptophan, this likely results from a read error. The chain uses TRBV2 and TRBJ1-5; D might be TRBD1 (5 bases). The germline CDR1 and CDR2 sequences are SNHLY and FYNNEI. V dropped 4 bases and J dropped 5 bases, with 15 bases sitting between them. The CDR3 is made up of 15 amino acids. The CDR3 sequence: CASSGPDSKDQPQHL. The DNA for the CDR3 is TGTGCCAGCAGTGGGCCCGACAGTAAGGATCAGCCCCAGCATCTT.

This clonotype came up many times. This chain links TRBV30 with TRBJ2-3; TRBD2 is a possible D gene (6 bases). This CDR3 is built from 15 residues. Trimming left V 0 bases short and J 1 base short, with 11 bases between. The germline V gene has CDR1 GTSNPN and CDR2 SVGIG (reference sequence). This CDR3 is CAWSVRGTGTDTQYF. The CDR3 DNA reads TGTGCCTGGAGTGTACGGGGGACTGGCACAGATACGCAGTATTTT. The entire variable domain, with the rest obtained from reference TRBV30 and TRBJ2-3, is as follows: SQTIHQWPATLVQPVGSPLSLECTVEGTSNPNLYWYRQAAGRGLQLLFYSVGIGQISSEVPQNLSASRPQDRQFILSSKKLLLSDSGFYLCAWSVRGTGTDTQYFGPGTRLTVL.

The V call is TRBV6-1, the J call TRBJ2-7; 10 bases fit TRBD1. V lost 7 bases and J lost 5; bases outside the gene matches: 8. This CDR3 has 14 residues. Germline CDR1 MNHNS, CDR2 SASEGT. The CDR3 is CASTLRQGADEQYF. The CDR3 DNA reads TGTGCCAGCACCCTAAGACAGGGGGCGGACGAGCAGTACTTC.

This clonotype appeared many times. The V and J genes are TRBV20-1 and TRBJ1-1; no reliable D call. CDR1 and CDR2 from the germline V gene are DFQATT and SNEGSKA (reference sequence). CDR3 length: 11 residues. The CDR3 coding sequence is TGCGGGGAGGGTCGGGAAACTGAAGCTTTCTTT. It yields the protein CGEGRETEAFF.

This clonotype has only a few counts. This chain links TRBV5-1 with TRBJ2-1; 11 positions agree with TRBD2. The germline gives CDR1 SGHRS, CDR2 YFSETQ. Unmatched junction bases numbered 5, after V lost 2 bases and J lost 7 bases. The CDR3 covers 15 residues. The DNA of the CDR3 is TGCGCCAGCAGCTTTAGCGGGAGGGCCGAGAATGAGCAGTTCTTC. Its translation: CASSFSGRAENEQFF.

This clonotype was seen a few times. V usage is TRBV5-4 and J usage is TRBJ1-2; D might be TRBD1 (6 bases). This CDR3 has 17 amino acids. Trimming took off 0 bases at V and 8 bases at J, with 23 bases between the two ends. Per the germline V gene, CDR1 is SGHNT and CDR2 is YYREEE (reference sequence). The CDR3 DNA follows: TGTGCCAGCAGCTTGGGCGCCCCGACGAAGGGGGTGGGAGGCTACACCTTC. This codes for CASSLGAPTKGVGGYTF.

This clonotype was recorded a few times. This chain links TRBV20-1 with TRBJ2-5; weak D call: TRBD2 (6 bases). V gave up 3 bases and J gave up 4 bases, with 9 bases separating them. CDR3 length: 12 residues. Per germline, CDR1 DFQATT and CDR2 SNEGSKA (reference sequence). CDR3: CSAREGRETQYF. DNA for the CDR3: TGCAGTGCTAGGGAGGGCCGAGAGACCCAGTACTTC.

Many counts were recorded for this clonotype. The CDR3, as DNA: TGTGCCAGCAGCTTAGGTTCTCTCCTGCACAGAGATACGCAGTATTTT. Translation: CASSLGSLLHRDTQYF. The chain joins TRBV11-2 to TRBJ2-3; no reliable D call. Trimming cost V 1 base and J 5 bases, with 16 bases left between them. There are 16 residues in the CDR3. Germline V gene lookup returns CDR1 SGHAT and CDR2 FQNNGV.

The chain couples TRBV29-1 to TRBJ2-1, with unresolved D. Germline V CDR1 and CDR2: SQVTM, ANQGSEA. The CDR3 consists of 10 residues. V lost 7 bases and J 5 bases, leaving 6 bases between the germline ends. The CDR3 reads CSGAHNEQFF. In DNA, the CDR3 is TGCAGCGGGGCGCACAATGAGCAGTTCTTC.